This TCR beta chain derives from a study of CD8 T cells in Susac syndrome. Through negative isolation, CD4+ and CD8+ T cells were obtained, while TEMRA cells were enriched using FACS. An input of roughly 0.5 to 1 ug of RNA was subjected to reverse transcription using random hexamers. Amplification of TCR beta CDR3 across 54 Vbeta and 13 Jbeta was performed with immunoSEQ multiplex PCR. TCRdb redid the calling of the immunoSEQ multiplex PCR reads with MiXCR, one entry per CDR3 protein. Of about 300,000 distinct CDR3 sequences listed, 89% were seen once; the top ten hold more than 0.15%. This CDR3 has 16 amino acids. The V gene lost 4 bases and the J gene lost 2 bases, with 18 bases spanning the gap. Looked up from germline, CDR1 is SGHAT and CDR2 is FQNNGV.

The chain is built from TRBV11-2 and TRBJ2-7; D may be TRBD2 (5 bases). The sequencing input was CD8+ T cells from PBMCs. This TCR derives from a human donor with multiple sclerosis. Here the CDR3 reads CASSSRTEDPTYEQYF. CDR3 bases: TGTGCCAGCAGCTCCCGCACGGAGGACCCTACCTACGAGCAGTACTTC. Together with reference TRBV11-2 and TRBJ2-7, the CDR3 gives the full variable domain: EAGVAQSPRYKIIEKRQSVAFWCNPISGHATLYWYQQILGQGPKLLIQFQNNGVVDDSQLPKDRFSAERLKGVDSTLKIQPAKLEDSAVYLCASSSRTEDPTYEQYFGPGTRLTVT.